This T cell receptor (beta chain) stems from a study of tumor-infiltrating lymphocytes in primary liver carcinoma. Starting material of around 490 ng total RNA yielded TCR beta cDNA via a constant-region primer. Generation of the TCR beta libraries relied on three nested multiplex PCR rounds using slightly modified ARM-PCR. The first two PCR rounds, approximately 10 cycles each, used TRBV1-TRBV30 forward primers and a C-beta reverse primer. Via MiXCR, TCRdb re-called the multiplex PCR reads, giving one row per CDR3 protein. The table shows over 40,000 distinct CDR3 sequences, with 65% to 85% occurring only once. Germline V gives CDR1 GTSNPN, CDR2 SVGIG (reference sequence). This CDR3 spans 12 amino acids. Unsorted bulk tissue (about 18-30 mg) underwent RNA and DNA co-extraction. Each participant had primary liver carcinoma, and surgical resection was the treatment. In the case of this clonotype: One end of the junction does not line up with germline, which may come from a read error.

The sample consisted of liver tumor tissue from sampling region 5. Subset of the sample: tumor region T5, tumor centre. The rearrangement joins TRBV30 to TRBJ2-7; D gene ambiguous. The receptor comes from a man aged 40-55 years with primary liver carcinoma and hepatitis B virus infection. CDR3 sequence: CAWNREPEEQYF. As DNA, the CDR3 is TGTGCATGGAATAGGGAACCAGAGGAGCAGTACTTC.